These 25 T cell receptor beta chains came from one sample sequenced in a study of cytomegalovirus exposure and HLA in healthy donors. The primer mix had 60 Vbeta and 13 Jbeta primers. The protocol was immunoSEQ multiplex PCR, while the TCRdb copy is restricted to in-frame clones and leaves out a portion. This sample has almost 200,000 clones, with around 80% found just once. The sequenced sample consisted of PBMCs. These receptors were taken from a woman in her 30s in good health and CMV-seropositive.

V and J are TRBV7-2 and TRBJ1-2; 7 bases match TRBD1. Trimming removed 4 bases from V and 8 bases from J; junction bases left unmatched: 13. CDR1 SGHTA and CDR2 FQGNSA come from the germline V gene. The CDR3 is 15 amino acids. The chain's CDR3 is CASSSGTGALGGYTF. The CDR3 coding sequence is TGTGCCAGCAGCTCTGGCACAGGGGCCCTTGGAGGCTACACCTTC.

On this clone itself: One end of the junction varies from germline; a read error may be responsible. The genes are TRBV19 and TRBJ1-5, with D unclear. The CDR3 runs to 15 residues. Germline CDR1 and CDR2: LNHDA and SQIVND (reference sequence). The CDR3 loop is CASSVEVRQYQPQHF. For the CDR3, the DNA is TGTGCCAGTAGTGTAGAAGTCAGGCAATATCAGCCCCAGCATTTT.

The chain uses TRBV11-2 and TRBJ2-1; 10 bases fit TRBD2. The CDR3 has 17 residues. Germline-derived CDR1 and CDR2 are SGHAT and FQNNGV. Trimming removed 5 bases from V and 1 base from J; junction bases left unmatched: 8. The CDR3 nucleotides read TGTGCCAGCAGCCCTAAAGCGGGAGGGCAATCCTACAATGAGCAGTTCTTC. As protein: CASSPKAGGQSYNEQFF.

The V and J genes are TRBV27 and TRBJ2-3; a possible D gene is TRBD2 (6 bases). The CDR3 totals 15 residues. Deletions cut 2 bases from V and 0 bases from J, with 9 bases between. The V gene's germline CDR1 is MNHEY and CDR2 SMNVEV (reference sequence). The CDR3 DNA is TGTGCCAGCAGTTTAGGGGGACTTAGCACAGATACGCAGTATTTT. Amino acids: CASSLGGLSTDTQYF.

This chain uses TRBV5-5 with TRBJ2-1; 8 nucleotides align to TRBD2. The ends lost 1 base at V and 9 bases at J; junction bases unmatched: 12. CDR1 and CDR2 (germline): SGHKS, YYEKEE (reference sequence). The CDR3 sequence is 16 residues long. The CDR3, as DNA: TGTGCCAGCAGCTTGTTAGTGGGACTAGAAGGTGGTGAGCAGTTCTTC. It is translated as CASSLLVGLEGGEQFF.

The V and J genes are TRBV7-2 and TRBJ2-5, with a weak D call TRBD2 (7 bases). With 3 bases removed from V and 7 bases from J, the gap between germline ends came to 12 bases. The CDR3 contains 13 residues. Germline V gene sequence: CDR1 SGHTA, CDR2 FQGNSA. The CDR3 is CASSLGGGPTQYF. The CDR3 nucleotides read TGTGCCAGCAGCTTGGGGGGGGGCCCGACCCAGTACTTC.

The table lists this clone with a count of one. The chain is built from TRBV2 and TRBJ2-3; 12 bases are shared with TRBD1. This CDR3 contains 18 residues. The germline V gene encodes CDR1 SNHLY and CDR2 FYNNEI. V was pared by 6 bases and J by 0 bases, with 10 bases of the junction left unmatched. CDR3 DNA: TGTGCCAGCAGGAGGGGGACAGGGGGCTTAATTAGCACAGATACGCAGTATTTT. It specifies CASRRGTGGLISTDTQYF.

This chain joins TRBV19 and TRBJ1-5, with D unclear. V was cut by 7 bases and J by 5 bases, with 12 bases left in between. The CDR3 totals 13 residues. Germline CDR1 reads LNHDA; CDR2 reads SQIVND (reference sequence). Written as DNA, the CDR3 is TGTGCCAGTACTATGTCCTCCTATCAGCCCCAGCATTTT. This codes for CASTMSSYQPQHF. Filled out from reference TRBV19 and TRBJ1-5, the complete variable domain reads DGGITQSPKYLFRKEGQNVTLSCEQNLNHDAMYWYRQDPGQGLRLIYYSQIVNDFQKGDIAEGYSVSREKKESFPLTVTSAQKNPTAFYLCASTMSSYQPQHFGDGTRLSIL.

This chain connects TRBV27 to TRBJ2-5; TRBD2 matches at 7 bases. The ends lost 8 bases at V and 1 base at J; junction bases unmatched: 7. CDR1 and CDR2 (germline): MNHEY, SMNVEV (reference sequence). This CDR3 spans 14 amino acids. The CDR3 spells CASSWGGGQETQYF. CDR3 coding DNA: TGTGCCAGCTCTTGGGGGGGAGGCCAAGAGACCCAGTACTTC.

The rearrangement uses TRBV7-6 and TRBJ2-7; D is perhaps TRBD1 (6 bases). Germline CDR1 is SGHVS and CDR2 is FNYEAQ. The CDR3 loop spans 15 amino acids. Trimming removed 5 bases at V and 2 bases at J, with 16 bases between. The CDR3 spells CASSDYRQAPYEQYF. The DNA of the CDR3 is TGTGCCAGCAGCGATTACAGACAGGCCCCCTACGAGCAGTACTTC.

This chain's CDR3 is CASSLGDTTHGYTF. The CDR3 bases are TGTGCCAGCAGCTTAGGGGACACCACTCATGGCTACACCTTC. The rearrangement links TRBV7-6 to TRBJ1-2, with TRBD1 as a possible D gene (6 bases). The CDR3 is 14 residues long. The V end was cut by 1 base, the J end by 6 bases, with 12 bases between. CDR1 and CDR2 (germline): SGHVS, FNYEAQ.

This clone was seen just once. The rearrangement links TRBV21-1 to TRBJ2-1; the D segment call TRBD2 is taken from the table without a DNA check. TRBV21-1 is termed a pseudogene. The CDR3 totals 16 residues. CDR3 sequence (DNA): TGTGCCAGCAGCACCCAAACCAGCGGGAGTTACAATGAGCAGTTCTTC. Protein product: CASSTQTSGSYNEQFF.

V usage is TRBV9 and J usage is TRBJ1-2, with 10 positions matching TRBD1. V gave up 2 bases and J gave up 4 bases; unmatched junction bases: 5. Germline CDR1 and CDR2: SGDLS and YYNGEE. The CDR3 length is 15 residues. CDR3 residues: CASSVDRGVSYGYTF. The CDR3 nucleotides are TGTGCCAGCAGCGTGGACAGGGGGGTCAGCTATGGCTACACCTTC.

The V and J genes are TRBV11-2 and TRBJ1-1, with D possibly being TRBD1 (6 bases). Trimming left V 4 bases short and J 4 bases short, with 13 bases between. Germline lookup yields CDR1 SGHAT and CDR2 FQNNGV. This CDR3 is 14 amino acids long. The CDR3 sequence is CASSSNREGTEAFF. For the CDR3, the DNA is TGTGCCAGCAGCTCTAACAGGGAGGGCACTGAAGCTTTCTTT.

This chain connects TRBV6-1 to TRBJ2-7, with 7 bases that match TRBD2. The germline V gene has CDR1 MNHNS and CDR2 SASEGT. J gave up 0 bases and V 2 bases, and 7 bases lay outside the gene matches. CDR3 length: 16 amino acids. DNA for the CDR3: TGTGCCAGCAGTGAAATACCAGCGGGGCACTCCTACGAGCAGTACTTC. Translated: CASSEIPAGHSYEQYF.

The chain joins TRBV19 to TRBJ1-5, with D possibly matching TRBD1 (6 bases). This CDR3 comprises 17 residues. The germline V gene encodes CDR1 LNHDA and CDR2 SQIVND (reference sequence). Trimming removed 6 bases from V and 1 base from J, with 19 bases in between. The chain's CDR3 is CASSPLVPTGSNQPQHF. In DNA, the CDR3 is TGTGCCAGTAGCCCTCTAGTCCCGACAGGAAGCAATCAGCCCCAGCATTTT.

Only one count was recorded for this clone. J is TRBJ1-1 and V is TRBV19; 8 bases are shared with TRBD1. CDR3 length: 14 amino acids. Germline loops: CDR1 LNHDA, CDR2 SQIVND (reference sequence). J was trimmed by 3 bases and V by 5 bases; bases with no gene match: 5. DNA for the CDR3: TGTGCCAGTAGTCGCGGACAGGGTCACACTGAAGCTTTCTTT. Translating gives CASSRGQGHTEAFF.

The V and J genes are TRBV5-6 and TRBJ1-4; tentatively, D is TRBD1 (6 bases). In germline, CDR1 is SGHDT, CDR2 YYEEEE. The CDR3 covers 15 residues. The germline V and J ends were trimmed by 10 bases and 4 bases, with 20 bases remaining between them. The CDR3 nucleotides read TGTGCCCGGGGCTTGGGGGCCGAGTATAATGAAAAACTGTTTTTT. This gives the protein CARGLGAEYNEKLFF. The full variable domain, in which reference TRBV5-6 and TRBJ1-4 provide the parts outside the CDR3, is DAGVTQSPTHLIKTRGQQVTLRCSPKSGHDTVSWYQQALGQGPQFIFQYYEEEERQRGNFPDRFSGHQFPNYSSELNVNALLLGDSALYLCARGLGAEYNEKLFFGSGTQLSVL.

The J gene is TRBJ2-7, the V gene TRBV5-5; D gene ambiguous. The CDR3 covers 12 residues. V shed 0 bases and J shed 3 bases, with 4 bases lying between them. Germline V gene lookup returns CDR1 SGHKS and CDR2 YYEKEE (reference sequence). CDR3 loop: CASSLAVYEQYF. As DNA, the CDR3 is TGTGCCAGCAGCTTGGCGGTCTACGAGCAGTACTTC.

The genes are TRBV7-9 and TRBJ1-2; no reliable D call. The germline CDR1 and CDR2 sequences are SEHNR and FQNEAQ (reference sequence). V shed 1 base and J shed 4 bases, with 13 bases lying between them. The CDR3 loop spans 15 amino acids. The CDR3 DNA follows: TGTGCCAGCAGCTTAGGGGGTAGGGAGAGCTATGGCTACACCTTC. Translated, it gives CASSLGGRESYGYTF.

This clone was seen once. The chain joins TRBV2 to TRBJ2-3; D not resolved. This CDR3 is built from 15 residues. V lost 8 bases to trimming and J lost 2 bases, with 17 bases between them. CDR1 is SNHLY, CDR2 FYNNEI, per germline. The CDR3 nucleotides are TGTGCCAGCCCGAGAGAGGCCTCCTCCACAGATACGCAGTATTTT. Translation: CASPREASSTDTQYF.

The chain couples TRBV4-3 to TRBJ2-5; D gene unclear. The CDR3 covers 18 residues. CDR1 is LGHNA and CDR2 is YSLEER in the germline V gene. Trimming stripped 0 bases from V and 0 bases from J, with 17 bases between. The CDR3 DNA reads TGCGCCAGCAGCCAAGAAGCGTGGTCGCGAAAGTACCAAGAGACCCAGTACTTC. Its protein product is CASSQEAWSRKYQETQYF.

This clone was recorded only once. V usage is TRBV29-1 and J usage is TRBJ2-7; TRBD2 aligns across 8 bases. Germline CDR1 and CDR2: SQVTM and ANQGSEA. V shed 6 bases and J 4 bases; nucleotides not matched to a gene: 8. The CDR3 covers 13 residues. The CDR3 DNA is TGCAGCGTCGGGGGGGGTAGTACGTACGAGCAGTACTTC. It specifies CSVGGGSTYEQYF.

In DNA form, the CDR3 reads TGTGCCAGCAACCTAATTGGGGCTGCTGGGGCCAACGTCCTGACTTTC. Translated: CASNLIGAAGANVLTF. The chain is built from TRBV7-9 and TRBJ2-6, with D possibly matching TRBD1 (5 bases). Looked up from germline, CDR1 is SEHNR and CDR2 is FQNEAQ (reference sequence). The V end lost 7 bases, the J end lost 2 bases, and 15 bases lay between the germline ends. This CDR3 has 16 residues.

The CDR3 sequence: CASSLVTNSQYF. CDR3 DNA sequence: TGTGCCAGCAGCTTGGTGACAAACTCGCAGTACTTC. The J gene is TRBJ2-7, the V gene TRBV5-8; D ambiguous. Germline V CDR1 and CDR2: SGHTS, YDEGEE. With 0 bases removed from V and 9 bases from J, the gap between germline ends came to 10 bases. This CDR3 has 12 residues.